Here is one T cell receptor (beta chain) with its context. This clonotype is medium-sized (0.01 to 0.1%) by frequency; its count is not recorded. Its antigen target is currently unknown. Prior to TCRbeta sequencing, five KLR/GPR56-defined CD4+ populations were enriched by fluorescence-activated cell sorting. To test a linear memory differentiation pathway, TCRbeta repertoires were sequenced from five CD4+ T-cell subsets defined by expression of KLRB1, KLRG1, GPR56 and KLRF1. TCR-sequenced cells came from peripheral blood of healthy control individuals, reported as five donors in the TCRbeta analysis figure. The researchers collected heparinized peripheral blood and processed every sample within one hour of retrieval. Blood was diluted 1:2 in PBS, and peripheral blood mononuclear cells were then isolated from the diluted blood at room temperature by Biocoll density gradient centrifugation. Before flow sorting, freshly isolated PBMCs underwent magnetic sorting with anti-CD4 MicroBeads to enrich CD4+ T cells. A BD FACSAria II was used to sort CD4+ T cells enriched from PBMCs of healthy donors according to marker expression. For surface staining, the researchers used Miltenyi Biotec antibodies: anti-KLRB1 clone 191B8, anti-KLRF1 clone 4A4.D10 and anti-KLRG1 clone REA261.

The sample belongs to a study of GPR56 and killer-like receptors on CD4 memory cells (dated by TCRdb to 2018 to 2020). Context from the whole study: The study proposed that progressive acquisition of KLRB1, KLRG1, GPR56 and then KLRF1 marks human CD4+ memory T-cell differentiation and cytokine production potential. The study described its healthy blood donors as age-matched to the liver disease patients, who had a median age of 68 years. Overall study outcomes, separate from this receptor: Overlap of TCR repertoires was observed especially between the late populations 4 and 5, and partly population 3. Diversity and similarity analyses were restricted to the 100 most expanded clones per population rather than full repertoires. Clones dominating late populations 4 and 5 were also found in early populations 1 and 2, and this finding was taken by the authors as evidence for linear differentiation. Clonal frequency was low in the marker-negative population and rose progressively along the proposed pathway, while TCRbeta diversity fell correspondingly.

The CDR3 holds 14 amino acids from the cysteine to the phenylalanine. The protein alone is recorded here. The CDR1 and CDR2 encoded by the germline V gene (reference sequence) are DFQATT and SNEGSKA. Sequencer: Illumina HiSeq 2500. The recombined TCRbeta locus was amplified by a previously published PCR protocol to build sequencing libraries. The paper's data handling went like this. Reads whose average quality score was below 30 were removed, and the reads that remained were processed with IMSEQ. Clonotypes were defined by Vbeta gene, Jbeta gene and CDR3 amino acid sequence. The Morisita-Horn index, computed on the top 100 expanded clones, was used to measure repertoire overlap between populations. Renyi diversity profiles calculated on the top 100 expanded clones were used to assess clonal diversity. After TCRdb reprocessed the reads, each CDR3 protein sequence was kept as one row, without DNA. The authors' filters were not applied to this entry. This specimen's table enumerates about ten distinct CDR3 sequences.

The chain employs TRBV20-1 and TRBJ2-1; no DNA is available, so the TRBD1 call from TCRdb remains unchecked. The sequence was obtained from a human donor in good health. Sequences were obtained from memory CD4+ T cells from blood. CDR3 sequence: CSAPTPGGYNEQFF.